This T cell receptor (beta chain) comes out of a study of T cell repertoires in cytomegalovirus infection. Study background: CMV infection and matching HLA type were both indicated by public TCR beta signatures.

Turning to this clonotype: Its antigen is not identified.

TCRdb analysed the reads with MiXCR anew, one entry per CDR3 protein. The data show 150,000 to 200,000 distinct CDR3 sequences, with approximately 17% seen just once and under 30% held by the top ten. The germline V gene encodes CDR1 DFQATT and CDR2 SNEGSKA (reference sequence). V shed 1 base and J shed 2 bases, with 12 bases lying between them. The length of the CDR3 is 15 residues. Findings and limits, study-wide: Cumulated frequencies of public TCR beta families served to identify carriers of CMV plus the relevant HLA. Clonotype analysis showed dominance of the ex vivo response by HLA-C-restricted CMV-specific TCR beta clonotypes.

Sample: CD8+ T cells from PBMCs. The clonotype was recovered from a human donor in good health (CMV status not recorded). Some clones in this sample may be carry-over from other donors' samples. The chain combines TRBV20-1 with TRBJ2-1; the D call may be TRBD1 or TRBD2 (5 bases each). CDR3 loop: CSARGRDLTYNEQFF. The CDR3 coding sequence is TGCAGTGCTAGAGGCCGGGACCTAACCTACAATGAGCAGTTCTTC.